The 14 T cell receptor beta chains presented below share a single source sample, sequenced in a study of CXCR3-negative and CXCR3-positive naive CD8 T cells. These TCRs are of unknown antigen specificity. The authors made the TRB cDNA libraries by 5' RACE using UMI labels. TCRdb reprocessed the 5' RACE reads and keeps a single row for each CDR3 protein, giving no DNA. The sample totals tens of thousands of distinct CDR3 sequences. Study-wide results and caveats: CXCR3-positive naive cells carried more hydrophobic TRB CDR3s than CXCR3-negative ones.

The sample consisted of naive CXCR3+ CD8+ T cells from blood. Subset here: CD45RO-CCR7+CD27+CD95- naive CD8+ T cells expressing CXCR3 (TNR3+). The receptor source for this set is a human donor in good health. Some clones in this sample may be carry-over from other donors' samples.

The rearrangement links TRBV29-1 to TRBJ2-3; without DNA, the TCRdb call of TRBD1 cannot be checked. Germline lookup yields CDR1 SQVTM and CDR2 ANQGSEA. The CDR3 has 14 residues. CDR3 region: CSVALGGSTDTQYF.

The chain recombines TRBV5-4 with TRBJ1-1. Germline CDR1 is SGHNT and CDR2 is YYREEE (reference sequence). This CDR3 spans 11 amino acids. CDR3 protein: CASSRGPEAFF.

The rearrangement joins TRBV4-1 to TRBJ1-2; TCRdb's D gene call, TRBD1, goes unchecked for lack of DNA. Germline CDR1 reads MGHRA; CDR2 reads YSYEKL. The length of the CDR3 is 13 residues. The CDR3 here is CASSQRREDGYTF.

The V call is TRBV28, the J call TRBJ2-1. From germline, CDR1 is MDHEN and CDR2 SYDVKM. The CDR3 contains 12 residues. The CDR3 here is CASRSRYNEQFF.

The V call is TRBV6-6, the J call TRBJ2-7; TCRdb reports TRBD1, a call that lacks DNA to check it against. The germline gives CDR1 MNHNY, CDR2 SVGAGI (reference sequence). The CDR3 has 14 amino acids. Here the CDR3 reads CASSYSRQGVEQYF.

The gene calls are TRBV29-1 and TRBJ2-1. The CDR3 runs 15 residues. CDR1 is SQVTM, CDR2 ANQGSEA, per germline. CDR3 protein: CSVKTKLESYNEQFF.

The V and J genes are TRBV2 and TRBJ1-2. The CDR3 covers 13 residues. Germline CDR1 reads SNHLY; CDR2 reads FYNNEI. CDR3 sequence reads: CASTRRNVDGYTF.

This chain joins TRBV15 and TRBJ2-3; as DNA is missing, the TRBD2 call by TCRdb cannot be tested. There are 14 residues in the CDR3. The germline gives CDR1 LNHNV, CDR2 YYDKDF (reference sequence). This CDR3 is CATSRAGASGTQYF.

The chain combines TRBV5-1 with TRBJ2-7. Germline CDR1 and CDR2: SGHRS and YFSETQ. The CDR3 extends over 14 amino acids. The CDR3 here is CASSLYNSLSEQYF.

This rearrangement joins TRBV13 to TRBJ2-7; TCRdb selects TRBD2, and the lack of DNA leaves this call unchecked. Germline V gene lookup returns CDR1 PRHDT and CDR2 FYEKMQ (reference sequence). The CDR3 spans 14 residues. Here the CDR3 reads CASSPGLAINEQYF. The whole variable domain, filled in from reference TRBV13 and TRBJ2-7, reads AAGVIQSPRHLIKEKRETATLKCYPIPRHDTVYWYQQGPGQDPQFLISFYEKMQSDKGSIPDRFSAQQFSDYHSELNMSSLELGDSALYFCASSPGLAINEQYFGPGTRLTVT.

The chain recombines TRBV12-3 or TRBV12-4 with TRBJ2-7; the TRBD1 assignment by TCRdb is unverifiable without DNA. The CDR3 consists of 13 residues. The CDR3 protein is CASSHGQGSEQYF.

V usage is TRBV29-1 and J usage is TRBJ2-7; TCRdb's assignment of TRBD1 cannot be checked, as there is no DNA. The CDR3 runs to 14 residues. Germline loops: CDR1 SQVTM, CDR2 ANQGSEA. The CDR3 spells CSVEDPAQSYEQYF.

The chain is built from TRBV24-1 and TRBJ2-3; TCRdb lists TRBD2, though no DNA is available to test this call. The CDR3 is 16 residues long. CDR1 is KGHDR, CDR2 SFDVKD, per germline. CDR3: CATSSTSGGNTDAQYF.

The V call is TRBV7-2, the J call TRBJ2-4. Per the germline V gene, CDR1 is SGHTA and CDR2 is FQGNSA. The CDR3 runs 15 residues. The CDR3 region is CASSRTELAKNIQYF.